A single sample is the source of the 19 T cell receptor delta chains below, sequenced in a study of gamma-delta T cells after stem cell transplantation. TCRdb made new clone calls on the RT-PCR reads using CATT. The sample lists 990 or so delta-chain clones; 10% to 15% were seen once. Material: gamma-delta T cells. The receptors were gathered from a human donor. It is not recorded whose cells these are; they may come from a transplant donor.

In the case of this clone: The translation of this DNA and the TCRdb protein of a much larger clone differ at residue 3, probably owing to a read error; the protein shown here is translated from the DNA. This chain joins TRDV2 and TRDJ1, with D tentatively TRDD3 (5 bases). The CDR3 runs to 18 residues. Germline-derived CDR1 and CDR2 are GEAIGNYY and EKD. Here the CDR3 DNA reads TGTGCCCGTGACCCAGTACTGGTGCCATCCAATATGGAACCTAAACTCATCTTT. Its translation is CARDPVLVPSNMEPKLIF.

By share, this clone counts as medium-sized. This CDR3 is CALGAIEESGASYVLSLLGVGGTDKLIF. The CDR3 DNA sequence: TGTGCTCTTGGGGCTATAGAAGAATCGGGGGCTTCCTACGTCTTGAGTCTACTGGGGGTTGGGGGCACCGATAAACTCATCTTT. The chain joins TRDV1 to TRDJ1; TRDD2 or TRDD3 may be the D gene (8 bases each). Trimming removed 4 bases from V and 1 base from J, with 52 bases in between. The CDR3 has 28 amino acids. The V gene's germline CDR1 is TSWWSYY and CDR2 QGS.

This clone appeared a few times. The chain recombines TRDV2 with TRDJ1, with 8 bases matching TRDD3. The length of the CDR3 is 16 residues. CDR1 and CDR2 from the germline V gene are GEAIGNYY and EKD. V shed 0 bases and J 7 bases; nucleotides not matched to a gene: 12. The CDR3 loop is CACDTVSGDIGVKLIF. CDR3 DNA: TGTGCCTGTGACACCGTTTCGGGGGATATTGGGGTTAAACTCATCTTT.

This clone occurred a few times. The chain's CDR3 is CALGELGPPFFTPSGGDTWVWVYTDKLIF. CDR3 in DNA: TGTGCTCTTGGGGAACTAGGGCCCCCATTTTTTACCCCTTCTGGGGGGGATACTTGGGTTTGGGTTTACACCGATAAACTCATCTTT. V and J are TRDV1 and TRDJ1, with 9 bases matching TRDD3. From germline, CDR1 is TSWWSYY and CDR2 QGS. The CDR3 spans 29 residues. The junction had 41 bases not matched to a gene; V was cut back by 0 bases and J by 0 bases.

This rearrangement joins TRDV1 to TRDJ1, with TRDD3 matching over 10 bases. The junction had 10 bases not matched to a gene; V was cut back by 3 bases and J by 0 bases. Germline V lookup: CDR1 TSWWSYY, CDR2 QGS. The CDR3 has 18 residues. The chain's CDR3 is CALGEPLYWGMYTDKLIF. The CDR3 DNA is TGTGCTCTTGGGGAGCCCCTGTACTGGGGGATGTACACCGATAAACTCATCTTT.

The chain couples TRDV1 to TRDJ1; 9 nucleotides match TRDD3. TCRdb is silent on the J gene; assignment here came from matching the DNA to germline. There are 22 residues in the CDR3. V trimming: 2 bases; J trimming: 8 bases; junction bases outside the gene matches: 30. CDR1 TSWWSYY and CDR2 QGS come from the germline V gene. CDR3 DNA: TGTGCTCTTGGGGAAAAACCCATCAGTACTTCCCCGTACTGGGGATACGAGAGGAAACTCATCTTT. It codes for CALGEKPISTSPYWGYERKLIF.

Regarding this clone: Just one base apart from a much larger clone, this may be a read error. The same CDR3 is also encoded by other DNA sequences in this sample. V usage is TRDV2 and J usage is TRDJ1; no reliable D call. CDR1 is GEAIGNYY, CDR2 EKD, per germline. The CDR3 contains 19 residues. The V end was cut by 1 base, the J end by 1 base, with 24 bases between. This CDR3 reads CACDTVGGRTQLLTDKLIF. DNA of the CDR3: TGTGCCTGTGACACTGTGGGAGGGCGCACACAACTACTCACCGATAAACTCATCTTT.

In the case of this clone: Since a far larger clone is one base different, this is likely a read error. Distinct nucleotide sequences in the sample also encode this CDR3. V usage is TRDV2 and J usage is TRDJ1; no definite D call. CDR1 and CDR2 (germline): GEAIGNYY, EKD. CDR3 length: 14 residues. V dropped 3 bases and J dropped 0 bases, with 10 bases sitting between them. The CDR3 DNA reads TGTGCCTGTGACCATATTGCGAACACCGATAAACTCATCTTT. Its translation is CACDHIANTDKLIF.

The CDR3 DNA follows: TGTGCCTGTGACTCCCTACTGGGGTCCCCGTACACCGATAAACTCATCTTT. Encoded protein: CACDSLLGSPYTDKLIF. The chain links TRDV2 to TRDJ1; TRDD3 aligns across 7 bases. This CDR3 has 17 residues. With 3 bases clipped from V and 0 bases from J, the junction kept 12 bases outside the gene matches. CDR1 and CDR2 (germline): GEAIGNYY, EKD.

A few counts support this clone. The V gene is TRDV2, the J gene TRDJ1, with 11 bases that match TRDD3. There are 20 residues in the CDR3. The ends lost 3 bases at V and 3 bases at J; junction bases unmatched: 20. Per germline, CDR1 GEAIGNYY and CDR2 EKD. The CDR3 nucleotides read TGTGCCTGTGACCCCCTTCCTCCCCTGGGGGATACTAGAGGAGCCGATAAACTCATCTTT. It translates to CACDPLPPLGDTRGADKLIF.

Regarding this clone: TCRdb's entry gives the protein of a much larger clone, which mismatches this DNA's translation at residue 8, likely from a read error; the protein reported here is translated from the DNA. The V and J genes are TRDV3 and TRDJ1, with 9 positions matching TRDD3. No J segment appears in TCRdb, so it was assigned here by matching the sequence to germline. Germline V gene lookup returns CDR1 TVYSNPD and CDR2 GDNSRS (reference sequence). Trimming cost V 1 base and J 0 bases; bases outside gene matches: 15. The CDR3 runs 18 residues. DNA of the CDR3: TGTGCCTTTACTACTACTACGAGGGGGGGATACCACACCGATAAACTCATCTTT. Translating gives CAFTTTTRGGYHTDKLIF. The whole variable domain, remainder taken from reference TRDV3 and TRDJ1, is CDKVTQSSPDQTVASGSEVVLLCTYDTVYSNPDLFWYRIRPDYSFQFVFYGDNSRSEGADFTQGRFSVKHILTQKAFHLVISPVRTEDSATYYCAFTTTTRGGYHTDKLIFGKGTRVTVEP.

This clone was counted a few times. The chain is built from TRDV2 and TRDJ1, with 9 bases lining up with TRDD3. Losses at the gene ends were 0 bases for V and 1 base for J; bases not matched to a gene: 26. CDR1 and CDR2 (germline): GEAIGNYY, EKD. The CDR3 consists of 23 residues. CDR3 protein: CACDTVPTYVGGDTTKSTDKLIF. The CDR3 DNA follows: TGTGCCTGTGACACCGTCCCGACCTACGTGGGTGGGGATACGACAAAGTCCACCGATAAACTCATCTTT.

This clone has more than one count but fewer than ten. Since a far larger clone is one base different, this is likely a read error. Other DNA sequences within the sample encode an identical CDR3. The chain employs TRDV2 and TRDJ3, with 7 bases matching TRDD3. CDR3 length: 20 amino acids. Looked up from germline, CDR1 is GEAIGNYY and CDR2 is EKD. CDR3 in DNA: TGTGCCTGTGACACCGGTCCCTGGGGGTTGAGCTCCTGGGATACCCGACAGATGTTTTTC. As protein: CACDTGPWGLSSWDTRQMFF.

The chain links TRDV1 to TRDJ1, with D hard to call. In the absence of a J gene in TCRdb, the DNA was matched to germline to assign it here. CDR1 is TSWWSYY, CDR2 QGS, per germline. V gave up 1 base and J gave up 1 base, with 25 bases separating them. This CDR3 has 20 amino acids. CDR3 DNA: TGTGCTCTTGGGGAACCTAGACTACGTTGGGCAACACGGGGCACCGATAAACTCATCTTT. Residues: CALGEPRLRWATRGTDKLIF.

V and J are TRDV2 and TRDJ3, with 10 bases fitting TRDD3. Germline CDR1 reads GEAIGNYY; CDR2 reads EKD. Trimming took 0 bases from V and 0 from J; bases not matched to a gene: 7. The CDR3 length is 20 residues. The CDR3 nucleotides are TGTGCCTGTGACACCGTACTGGGGGATGTTAGCTCCTGGGACACCCGACAGATGTTTTTC. Amino acids: CACDTVLGDVSSWDTRQMFF.

Sample share makes this clone hyperexpanded. This sample also contains other DNA sequences that code for the same CDR3. V usage is TRDV2 and J usage is TRDJ1; no firm D call. The CDR3 sequence is 14 residues long. V was cut by 3 bases and J by 0 bases, with 10 bases left in between. Germline V gene data show CDR1 as GEAIGNYY and CDR2 as EKD. CDR3 nucleotide sequence: TGTGCCTGTGACCATATTGCAAACACCGATAAACTCATCTTT. It yields the protein CACDHIANTDKLIF.

This clone was picked up a small number of times. V gene TRDV2 combines with J gene TRDJ3, with TRDD3 identical over 12 bases. There are 19 residues in the CDR3. Trimming removed 0 bases from V and 5 bases from J; junction bases left unmatched: 7. CDR1 GEAIGNYY and CDR2 EKD come from the germline V gene. The CDR3 DNA reads TGTGCCTGTGACACCTTACTGGGGGATACCACCCGGGACACCCGACAGATGTTTTTC. It encodes CACDTLLGDTTRDTRQMFF.

This clone came up a few times. The rearrangement links TRDV2 to TRDJ1; 11 bases agree with TRDD3. Per the germline V gene, CDR1 is GEAIGNYY and CDR2 is EKD. With V trimmed by 2 bases and J by 1 base, 20 bases remained unmatched. This CDR3 region has 21 residues. CDR3 protein: CACDIGGLLGDTRPGTDKLIF. CDR3 nucleotides: TGTGCCTGTGACATTGGGGGTTTGCTGGGGGATACCCGGCCGGGCACCGATAAACTCATCTTT.

The chain is built from TRDV2 and TRDJ1; 10 bases line up with TRDD3. In the absence of a J gene in TCRdb, the DNA was matched to germline to assign it here. J lost 3 bases, V lost 0 bases, and 6 bases had no gene match. Per germline, CDR1 GEAIGNYY and CDR2 EKD. This CDR3 is built from 16 residues. As DNA, the CDR3 is TGTGCCTGTGACACCGGGGGGGATACGAGGGCCGATAAACTCATCTTT. Its translation: CACDTGGDTRADKLIF.